The source of this T cell receptor (beta chain) is a study of blood T cell repertoires in COVID-19. Looking at the study overall: The United States, Italy and Spain provided the acute and convalescent COVID-19 samples.

Under the authors' procedure: Reference gene primers were amplified, and this amplification served to estimate nucleated cell counts. Assay used: immunoSEQ multiplex PCR; TCRdb lists only in-frame clones, some missing. That table supplies the V and J calls and clone size; D and trimming were determined from the DNA. This sample has 400,000 to 450,000 clones, with 80% to 90% found just once. CDR1 MNHEY and CDR2 SMNVEV come from the germline V gene (reference sequence). The CDR3 length is 15 residues. V lost 6 bases and J 3 bases, leaving 17 bases between the germline ends. Individuals drawn from 20 to 25 US areas were about 18 to 95 years old. Grouping used clinical history reported by participants in a survey and questionnaire.

Sequenced input: PBMCs or T cells enriched from blood (not recorded which). The sequence was collected from a man aged 25-45 years who had recovered from COVID-19. This chain uses TRBV27 with TRBJ1-1; D remains unclear. CDR3 bases: TGTGCCAGCAGCCTCAGTTTTGGGGAGGACACTGAAGCTTTCTTT. Translated: CASSLSFGEDTEAFF.